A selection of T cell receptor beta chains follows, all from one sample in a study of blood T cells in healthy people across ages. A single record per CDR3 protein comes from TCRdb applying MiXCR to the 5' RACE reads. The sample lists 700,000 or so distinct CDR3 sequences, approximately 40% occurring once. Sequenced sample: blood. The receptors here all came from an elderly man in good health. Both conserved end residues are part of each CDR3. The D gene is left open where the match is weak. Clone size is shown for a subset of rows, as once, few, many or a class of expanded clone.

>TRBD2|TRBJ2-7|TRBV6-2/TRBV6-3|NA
CASSYTPTSGSFGEQYF
TGTGCCAGCAGTTACACCCCGACTAGCGGGAGTTTCGGCGAGCAGTACTTC
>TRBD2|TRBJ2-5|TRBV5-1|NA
CASSLAELAGGAQETQYF
TGCGCCAGCAGCTTGGCGGAACTAGCGGGGGGGGCCCAAGAGACCCAGTACTTC
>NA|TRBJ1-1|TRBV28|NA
CASSFHPSNTEAFF
TGTGCCAGCAGTTTCCACCCATCGAACACTGAAGCTTTCTTT
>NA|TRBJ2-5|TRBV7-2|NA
CASSLGGSNSETQYF
TGTGCCAGCAGCTTAGGGGGGAGTAATAGCGAGACCCAGTACTTC
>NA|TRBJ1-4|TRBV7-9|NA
CASSHLSSNEKLFF
TGTGCCAGCAGCCACCTGTCGAGCAATGAAAAACTGTTTTTT
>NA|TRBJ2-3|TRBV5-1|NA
CASSLPDYTETQYF
TGCGCCAGCAGTCTTCCCGACTACACAGAAACGCAGTATTTT
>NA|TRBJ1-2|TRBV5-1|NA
CASSAYSTDGYTF
TGCGCCAGCAGCGCCTACTCGACGGACGGCTACACCTTC
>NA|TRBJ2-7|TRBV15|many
CATSRDRVTYEQYF
TGTGCCACCAGCAGAGATCGGGTCACCTACGAGCAGTACTTC
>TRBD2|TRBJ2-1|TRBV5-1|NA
CASSLDRRTSAYNEQFF
TGCGCCAGCAGCTTGGATCGCCGGACTAGCGCCTACAATGAGCAGTTCTTC
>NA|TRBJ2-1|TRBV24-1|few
CATSDFRERNNEQFF
TGTGCCACCAGTGATTTCCGGGAAAGGAACAATGAGCAGTTCTTC
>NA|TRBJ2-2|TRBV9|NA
CASSARQQSNTGELFF
TGTGCCAGCAGCGCGCGACAGCAGTCTAACACCGGGGAGCTGTTTTTT
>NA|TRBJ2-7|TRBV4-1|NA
CASSQDWGSVTYEQYF
TGCGCCAGCAGCCAAGATTGGGGCAGTGTAACCTACGAGCAGTACTTC
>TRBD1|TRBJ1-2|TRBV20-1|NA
CSAPGQGSISYGYTF
TGCAGTGCCCCGGGACAGGGTTCTATTAGCTATGGCTACACCTTC
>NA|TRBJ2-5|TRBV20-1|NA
CSARRGVGETQYF
TGCAGTGCTAGACGAGGAGTAGGGGAGACCCAGTACTTC
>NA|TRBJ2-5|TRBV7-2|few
CASSPHLQETQYF
TGTGCCAGCAGCCCGCACCTCCAAGAGACCCAGTACTTC
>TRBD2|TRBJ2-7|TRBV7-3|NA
CASSLTPTSGEQYF
TGTGCCAGCAGCTTAACCCCCACTAGCGGCGAGCAGTACTTC